The clone carrying this TCR beta chain was counted a few times. Its antigen is unknown. This specimen comes from a study of T cells in Graves' hyperthyroidism and ophthalmopathy. Study results and caveats: Within blood appeared most thyroid clonotypes that had expanded above 0.001.

The hyperthyroidism patients had all been newly diagnosed, and their disease duration was under 2 months. Their ages ranged from 18 to 65 years. Any patient presenting with uncontrolled infection, other autoimmune disease, pregnancy or lactation was left out. Every diagnosis used clinical symptoms, serum thyroxine and TRAb, thyroid ultrasound and orbital computed tomography. CDR1 and CDR2 (germline): KGHDR, SFDVKD. With 3 bases clipped from V and 7 bases from J, the junction kept 8 bases outside the gene matches. CDR3 size: 15 residues. The investigators amplified TCR beta CDR3 regions from RNA transcripts. Primed by the HTBI set, a first-round RT-PCR was run on the TCR CDR3. One entry per CDR3 protein results from TCRdb running MiXCR on the multiplex PCR reads. This repertoire shows roughly 380,000 distinct CDR3 sequences, roughly 14% found once; its top ten account for less than 25%.

This sequence was found in a young man with Graves' hyperthyroidism that later progressed to Graves' ophthalmopathy. What was sequenced was blood. This sequence joins TRBV24-1 and TRBJ2-7; 10 positions match TRBD1. The CDR3 reads CATSDAGTGVREQYF. DNA of the CDR3: TGTGCCACCAGTGATGCCGGGACAGGGGTAAGAGAGCAGTACTTC.